These 4 T cell receptor beta chains were sequenced from one sample in a study of shared clonotypes between healthy human individuals. Profiled with immunoSEQ multiplex PCR; TCRdb holds only in-frame clones, not every one. Of about 340,000 clones in the sample, around 79% were seen once. The source material was memory CD4+ T cells sorted from blood. Subset given: CD45RA-negative fraction. These receptors were collected from a man aged 25 to 40 in good health.

This clone was detected a few times. CDR3 sequence reads: CASSPLLADHTDTQYF. DNA of the CDR3: TGTGCCAGCTCACCCCTACTAGCGGACCACACAGATACGCAGTATTTT. The rearrangement joins TRBV18 to TRBJ2-3, with 8 bases fitting TRBD2. V dropped 3 bases and J dropped 2; count of bases not matched to a gene: 7. The CDR3 runs 16 residues. CDR1 and CDR2 (germline): KGHSH, LQKENI.

This rearrangement joins TRBV5-5 to TRBJ1-2; TRBD1 agrees at 8 bases. Trimming at V came to 1 base and at J to 8 bases, leaving 13 bases not matched to a gene. Germline lookup yields CDR1 SGHKS and CDR2 YYEKEE (reference sequence). The CDR3 loop spans 16 amino acids. CDR3 DNA: TGTGCCAGCAGCTTGTTTGCTGTCCAGGGGGCTCAGGGCTACACCTTC. The encoded protein is CASSLFAVQGAQGYTF.

A note on this clone: The sample holds other DNA sequences that translate to the same CDR3. CDR3 bases: TGTGCCAGTAGCGTTGAGGGGTTGCAGCCCCAGCATTTT. This sequence encodes CASSVEGLQPQHF. J is TRBJ1-5 and V is TRBV19, with D perhaps matching TRBD1 (5 bases). Germline CDR1 is LNHDA and CDR2 is SQIVND (reference sequence). V gave up 6 bases and J gave up 7 bases, with 13 bases separating them. The CDR3 has 13 amino acids.

This chain uses TRBV7-2 with TRBJ2-2, with 11 nucleotides matching TRBD2. V was pared by 5 bases and J by 5 bases, with 16 bases of the junction left unmatched. Per germline, CDR1 SGHTA and CDR2 FQGNSA. The CDR3 contains 19 residues. As DNA, the CDR3 is TGTGCCAGCAGCGAGGGGAAGGATAGCGGGAGGGCCCTAACCGGGGAGCTGTTTTTT. Residues: CASSEGKDSGRALTGELFF.